This T cell receptor (beta chain) was recorded in a study of T cell repertoires in cytomegalovirus infection. As for the study in general: CMV infection together with matching HLA type was indicated by public TCR beta signatures.

The germline gives CDR1 SGHDT, CDR2 YYEEEE. V was clipped by 3 bases and J by 10 bases, with 17 bases between them. The CDR3 consists of 15 residues. TCRdb processed the reads anew with MiXCR; each CDR3 protein has one entry. In the table there are 740,000 or so distinct CDR3 sequences, 35% of which are singletons. The sequenced sample consisted of PBMCs. The rearrangement joins TRBV5-6 to TRBJ1-6; maybe TRBD1 (5 bases). The sequence derives from a human donor in good health (CMV status not recorded). Some clones in this sample may be carry-over from other donors' samples. The CDR3 DNA follows: TGTGCCAGCAGCTCGCCGTGGGACTTGTTATCACCCCTCCACTTT. It encodes CASSSPWDLLSPLHF.